A single sample gave rise to the 11 T cell receptor beta chains below, sequenced in a study of vaccination and CD4 T cells after COVID-19. Cultured CD4+ T cell DNA underwent sequencing with the Oncomine TCR Beta short-read assay. TCRdb fed the PCR reads into MiXCR, producing one record per CDR3 protein. Of approximately 24,000 distinct CDR3 sequences listed, 25% to 35% were seen once; the top ten hold 7.1%. Their antigens remain unidentified. This sample's time point: late sampling 161 to 241 days after vaccination in three convalescent patients. Documented treatment: roughly ten-day PBMC culture with coronavirus spike peptide pools or control peptides (ViraFEST assay). The sample in question was CD4+ T cells from blood, cultured in vitro, obtained about 7 months after SARS-CoV-2 vaccination. The origin of the receptors is a human donor who had recovered from COVID-19.

This clonotype was recorded only once. This chain connects TRBV18 to TRBJ2-2; 10 bases are shared with TRBD2. The CDR3 consists of 17 residues. Germline V lookup: CDR1 KGHSH, CDR2 LQKENI. J was trimmed by 7 bases and V by 0 bases; bases with no gene match: 8. This CDR3 is CASSPPGLAGAVGELFF. DNA for the CDR3: TGTGCCAGCTCACCACCAGGGCTAGCGGGAGCTGTCGGGGAGCTGTTTTTT.

The rearrangement joins TRBV20-1 to TRBJ1-1, with 10 bases identical to TRBD1. The length of the CDR3 is 13 residues. V lost 6 bases to trimming and J lost 4 bases; unmatched junction nucleotides: 5. Germline CDR1 is DFQATT and CDR2 is SNEGSKA (reference sequence). For the CDR3, the DNA is TGCAGTGCCCGACAGGGGGCTCCCACTGAAGCTTTCTTT. Translation: CSARQGAPTEAFF.

The rearrangement links TRBV10-3 to TRBJ2-5; the D is unclear. The V gene's germline CDR1 is ENHRY and CDR2 SYGVKD. V shed 10 bases and J shed 0 bases, with 9 bases lying between them. CDR3 length: 12 residues. The CDR3 nucleotides read TGTGCCACCCAAGATAACCAAGAGACCCAGTACTTC. Its protein product is CATQDNQETQYF.

This clonotype was counted at least ten times. V is TRBV7-9 and J is TRBJ1-2; D possibly corresponds to TRBD1 (6 bases). The germline gives CDR1 SEHNR, CDR2 FQNEAQ (reference sequence). The CDR3 consists of 14 residues. Trimming took off 1 base at V and 4 bases at J, with 10 bases between the two ends. CDR3 region: CASSLGEGVYGYTF. The CDR3 DNA reads TGTGCCAGCAGCTTAGGGGAGGGGGTCTATGGCTACACCTTC. Full variable domain (missing parts from reference TRBV7-9 and TRBJ1-2): DTGVSQNPRHKITKRGQNVTFRCDPISEHNRLYWYRQTLGQGPEFLTYFQNEAQLEKSRLLSDRFSAERPKGSFSTLEIQRTEQGDSAMYLCASSLGEGVYGYTFGSGTRLTVV.

This clonotype was counted only a few times. The chain employs TRBV6-1 and TRBJ2-7, with D uncertain. The V gene's germline CDR1 is MNHNS and CDR2 SASEGT. The CDR3 totals 14 residues. Trimming removed 2 bases at V and 3 bases at J, with 11 bases between. DNA of the CDR3: TGTGCCAGCAGTGAATCCCACGAGGTCTACGAGCAGTACTTC. This encodes CASSESHEVYEQYF.

This clonotype was detected a few times. This chain uses TRBV28 with TRBJ2-2; 7 bases agree with TRBD1. Germline V gene sequence: CDR1 MDHEN, CDR2 SYDVKM. The V segment lost 3 bases and the J segment 0 bases; nucleotides outside the gene matches: 16. This CDR3 comprises 20 residues. The CDR3 DNA reads as TGTGCCAGCAGTTTGCCCTCACCGGGACAGCTTACTACGAACACCGGGGAGCTGTTTTTT. It translates to CASSLPSPGQLTTNTGELFF.

The chain employs TRBV4-1 and TRBJ1-2; 7 bases align to TRBD1. V was pared by 0 bases and J by 4 bases, with 8 bases of the junction left unmatched. The CDR3 covers 16 residues. From germline, CDR1 is MGHRA and CDR2 YSYEKL. CDR3 in DNA: TGCGCCAGCAGCCAAGAAGGGCGAGGGGGCGCCTATGGCTACACCTTC. Translation: CASSQEGRGGAYGYTF.

This clonotype was recorded a few times. The chain joins TRBV20-1 to TRBJ2-2; 8 bases are shared with TRBD2. The CDR3 is made up of 16 amino acids. V was clipped by 0 bases and J by 1 base; unmatched bases: 4. Germline V CDR1 and CDR2: DFQATT, SNEGSKA (reference sequence). Written as DNA, the CDR3 is TGCAGTGCTAGAGATCGGGGGGGGTGGAACACCGGGGAGCTGTTTTTT. This sequence encodes CSARDRGGWNTGELFF.

This clonotype was counted only a few times. The chain links TRBV6-5 to TRBJ2-5; D unresolved. Trimming stripped 2 bases from V and 5 bases from J, with 21 bases between. The CDR3 contains 17 residues. CDR1 MNHEY and CDR2 SVGAGI come from the germline V gene. This CDR3 is CASSYVWPPGPTETQYF. The DNA of the CDR3 is TGTGCCAGCAGTTACGTATGGCCTCCTGGTCCGACGGAGACCCAGTACTTC.

This clonotype has only a few counts. The V call is TRBV7-2, the J call TRBJ2-1; 11 nucleotides line up with TRBD2. The CDR3 length is 19 residues. J gave up 1 base and V 0 bases, and 8 bases lay outside the gene matches. Germline V gives CDR1 SGHTA, CDR2 FQGNSA. CDR3 sequence (DNA): TGTGCCAGCAGCTTAGCCCTAGCGGGAGGATGGACGTCCTACAATGAGCAGTTCTTC. Translated, it gives CASSLALAGGWTSYNEQFF.

This chain links TRBV20-1 with TRBJ2-1; the match to TRBD2 covers 7 bases. There are 14 residues in the CDR3. Per the germline V gene, CDR1 is DFQATT and CDR2 is SNEGSKA (reference sequence). Trimming removed 6 bases from V and 4 bases from J; junction bases left unmatched: 9. As DNA, the CDR3 is TGCAGTGCCAAACCCGGGACTATATACAATGAGCAGTTCTTC. Amino acid sequence: CSAKPGTIYNEQFF.